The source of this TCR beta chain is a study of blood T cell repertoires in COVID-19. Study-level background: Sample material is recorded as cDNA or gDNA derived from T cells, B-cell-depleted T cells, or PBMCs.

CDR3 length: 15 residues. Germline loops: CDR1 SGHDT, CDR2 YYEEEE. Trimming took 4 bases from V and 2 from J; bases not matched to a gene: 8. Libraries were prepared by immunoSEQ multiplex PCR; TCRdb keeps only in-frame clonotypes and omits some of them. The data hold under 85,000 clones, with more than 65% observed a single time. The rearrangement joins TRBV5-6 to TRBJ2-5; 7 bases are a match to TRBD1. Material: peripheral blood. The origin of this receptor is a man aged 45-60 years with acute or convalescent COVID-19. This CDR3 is CASSGPGTVQETQYF. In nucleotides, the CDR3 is TGTGCCAGCAGCGGACCCGGGACAGTTCAAGAGACCCAGTACTTC.